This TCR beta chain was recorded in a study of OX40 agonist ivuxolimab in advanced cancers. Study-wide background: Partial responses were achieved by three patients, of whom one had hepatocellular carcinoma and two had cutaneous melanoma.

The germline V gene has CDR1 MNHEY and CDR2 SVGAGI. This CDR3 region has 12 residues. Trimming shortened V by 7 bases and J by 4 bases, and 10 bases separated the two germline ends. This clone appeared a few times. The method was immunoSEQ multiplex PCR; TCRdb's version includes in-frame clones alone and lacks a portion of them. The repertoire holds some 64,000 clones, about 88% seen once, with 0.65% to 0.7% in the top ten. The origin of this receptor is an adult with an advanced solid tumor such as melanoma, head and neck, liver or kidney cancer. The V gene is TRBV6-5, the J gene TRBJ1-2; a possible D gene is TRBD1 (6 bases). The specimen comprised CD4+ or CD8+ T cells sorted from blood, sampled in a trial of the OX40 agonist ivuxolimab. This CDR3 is CASKTGLYGYTF. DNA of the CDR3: TGTGCCAGCAAGACAGGACTCTATGGCTACACCTTC.